A selection of T cell receptor beta chains follows, all from one sample in a study of T cell repertoires in cytomegalovirus infection. The antigens for these receptors are not known. A single record per CDR3 protein comes from TCRdb applying MiXCR to the reads. The sample lists under 90,000 distinct CDR3 sequences; approximately 22% were seen once. The specimen was PBMCs, sequenced either directly or after in vitro stimulation (not recorded which). Source of these receptors: a human donor in good health (CMV status not recorded). Some clones in this sample may be carry-over from other donors' samples. Both conserved end residues are part of each CDR3. The D gene is left open where the match is weak. A clone size is listed for some rows: how often the clone was seen (once, few, many), or a class if it is expanded.

v_call	clone_size	j_call	d_call	cdr3_nt	cdr3_aa
TRBV3-1	NA	TRBJ2-3	NA	TGTGGCAGCAGGCGTCTGGGGGGCACAGATACGCAGTATTTT	CGSRRLGGTDTQYF
TRBV7-2	many	TRBJ2-1	TRBD2	TGTGCCAGCAGTCTTAATAGACCTAGCGGGAGGCCCTTTGGCTCCTACAATGAGCAGTTCTTC	CASSLNRPSGRPFGSYNEQFF
TRBV29-1	few	TRBJ2-1	NA	TGCAGCGTGTCGGACGTCACCGGTGAGCAGTTCTTC	CSVSDVTGEQFF
TRBV7-9	many	TRBJ1-1	NA	TGTGCCAGCAGCTTACCTCTCCCGGATCCGGGACAAAACACTGAAGCTTTCTTT	CASSLPLPDPGQNTEAFF
TRBV7-2	many	TRBJ2-1	NA	TGTGCCAGCAGCCCTCAAGCGGAGAAATTCTACAATGAGCAGTTCTTC	CASSPQAEKFYNEQFF
TRBV7-9	NA	TRBJ2-7	NA	TGTGCCAGCAGCCCAGCAGCTAGTTTCTACGAGCAGTACTTC	CASSPAASFYEQYF
TRBV27	NA	TRBJ2-7	TRBD2	TGTGCCAGCAGTACGTGGACTAGCGGTTACTACGAGCAGTACTTC	CASSTWTSGYYEQYF
TRBV7-6	few	TRBJ2-5	TRBD2	TGTGCTAGCAGCCTAAGGACTAGCGGAGAGTACCAAGAGACCCAGTACTTC	CASSLRTSGEYQETQYF
TRBV7-2	many	TRBJ1-2	NA	TGTGCCAGCAGCCTCCCCCATATCTTGCGGGGAGACAGGACTGACTATGGCTACACCTTC	CASSLPHILRGDRTDYGYTF
TRBV6-4	NA	TRBJ2-3	TRBD2	TGTGCCAGCAGTGACTCTAAAAGTAGCGGGAGGAACGATACGCAGTATTTT	CASSDSKSSGRNDTQYF
TRBV7-8	many	TRBJ2-3	NA	TGTGCCAGCAGCTTAGTCGGCTTCACAGATACGCAGTATTTT	CASSLVGFTDTQYF
TRBV28	few	TRBJ2-1	NA	TGTGCCAGCAGTTTTCCCGGACCGCTGAGCAATGAGCAGTTCTTC	CASSFPGPLSNEQFF
TRBV14	few	TRBJ2-3	NA	TGTGCCAGCAGCATTGGCTCAGCGACAGATACGCAGTATTTT	CASSIGSATDTQYF
TRBV7-2	many	TRBJ2-3	TRBD1	TGTGCCAGCAGCCCCCTCGCCGGGACAGGTGCAGATACGCAGTATTTT	CASSPLAGTGADTQYF
TRBV5-4	once	TRBJ2-5	NA	TGTGCCAGCAGCTTGGGGCAAGAGACCCAGTACTTC	CASSLGQETQYF
TRBV2	many	TRBJ1-2	NA	TGTGCCAGCAGTGAAGCCTATGGGGGCTACACCTTC	CASSEAYGGYTF
TRBV20-1	NA	TRBJ2-3	NA	TGCAGTGCCCGGAGCGGAGCCCGCACAGATACGCAGTATTTT	CSARSGARTDTQYF
TRBV6-2/TRBV6-3	NA	TRBJ2-1	TRBD2	TGTGCCAGCATGGTAGGCGGGAGTAGCGGTGAGCAGTTCTTC	CASMVGGSSGEQFF
TRBV28	few	TRBJ1-2	NA	TGTGCCAGCAGTTTAGGAAGGCGGGCACGGGGCTACACCTTC	CASSLGRRARGYTF
TRBV12-3/TRBV12-4	NA	TRBJ1-5	NA	TGTGCCAGCAGTCCCCTTCAGGGGAATCAGCCCCAGCATTTT	CASSPLQGNQPQHF
TRBV20-1	many	TRBJ2-5	NA	TGCAGTGCTAGAGATGGTCGACGGGTCTCACAAGAGACCCAGTACTTC	CSARDGRRVSQETQYF
TRBV6-1	NA	TRBJ2-7	TRBD2	TGTGCCAGCAGTGTTTCTAGCGGGAGCTCTCAGGACGAGCAGTACTTC	CASSVSSGSSQDEQYF
TRBV18	NA	TRBJ2-3	NA	TGTGCCAGCTCAGTTACAGGATCTAGCACAGATACGCAGTATTTT	CASSVTGSSTDTQYF
TRBV28	NA	TRBJ2-1	NA	TGTGCCAGCACCTCTGAGGACAGTCAGTCCTACAATGAGCAGTTCTTC	CASTSEDSQSYNEQFF
TRBV19	NA	TRBJ2-7	TRBD2	TGTGCCAGTAGTTTAAGACTAGCGGAGGACCGGACCTACGAGCAGTACTTC	CASSLRLAEDRTYEQYF
TRBV11-2	NA	TRBJ2-2	NA	TGTGCCAGCAGCCCCATGCCCGGGGAGCTGTTTTTT	CASSPMPGELFF
TRBV7-2	NA	TRBJ2-5	NA	TGTGCCAGCAGCTTATGGGGCAGGGCAGCAAAAGAGACCCAGTACTTC	CASSLWGRAAKETQYF
TRBV9	NA	TRBJ1-1	TRBD1	TGTGCCAGCAGCGTGCATTCGGGACAGGGGGCGGACACTGAAGCTTTCTTT	CASSVHSGQGADTEAFF
TRBV2	once	TRBJ1-2	TRBD1	TGTGCCAGCAGGGCGGACAGGGAAGGAGGCTACACCTTC	CASRADREGGYTF
TRBV20-1	once	TRBJ2-1	TRBD1	TGCAGTGTTGGGACAGGGGGGAATGAGCAGTTCTTC	CSVGTGGNEQFF
TRBV7-2	many	TRBJ2-7	NA	TGTGCCAGCAGCTTAGGGGGGGGGCCCTACGAGCAGTACTTC	CASSLGGGPYEQYF